Presented here are 28 T cell receptor beta chains from one specimen sequenced in a study of cytomegalovirus exposure and HLA in healthy donors. It was with 60 Vbeta and 13 Jbeta primers that the PCR ran. This table comes from immunoSEQ multiplex PCR, and its TCRdb copy is limited to in-frame clones, with some not included. The sample carries 110,000 to 150,000 clones, roughly 76% recorded once. The sequenced sample consisted of PBMCs. The receptors shown here come from a female donor in good health and CMV-seronegative.

The chain couples TRBV27 to TRBJ1-2; D is perhaps TRBD1 (6 bases). V was shortened by 1 base and J by 10 bases, with 25 bases between the two germline ends. This CDR3 is 17 amino acids long. Germline CDR1 is MNHEY and CDR2 is SMNVEV (reference sequence). The CDR3 sequence: CASSLFPPRGGRPDYTF. The CDR3 region has the DNA TGTGCCAGCAGTTTATTCCCGCCCCGGGGGGGGCGGCCCGACTACACCTTC.

In its sample, this clone was seen once. The rearrangement uses TRBV19 and TRBJ2-7; 9 nucleotides align to TRBD1. Germline trimming cut 6 bases from V and 4 bases from J; bases unmatched to any gene: 10. Germline V gene lookup returns CDR1 LNHDA and CDR2 SQIVND (reference sequence). This CDR3 has 15 amino acids. For the CDR3, the DNA is TGTGCCAGTAGCCATCGGACAGGGGAAGGTTACGAGCAGTACTTC. As protein: CASSHRTGEGYEQYF.

The chain joins TRBV7-6 to TRBJ1-2; TRBD1 matches 8 bases. V was pared by 5 bases and J by 2 bases, with 10 bases of the junction left unmatched. This CDR3 comprises 16 residues. CDR1 is SGHVS, CDR2 FNYEAQ, per germline. CDR3: CASSPAQGALNYGYTF. The CDR3 nucleotides are TGTGCCAGCAGCCCCGCGCAGGGGGCGCTGAACTATGGCTACACCTTC.

The chain uses TRBV6-1 and TRBJ1-2; possible D gene TRBD1, 5 bases. The germline CDR1 and CDR2 sequences are MNHNS and SASEGT. The CDR3 sequence is 14 residues long. V lost 5 bases and J 3 bases, leaving 13 bases between the germline ends. The CDR3 coding sequence is TGTGCCAGCAGTCGGATTGGGGGGGACTATGGCTACACCTTC. Its translation is CASSRIGGDYGYTF.

V gene TRBV7-9 combines with J gene TRBJ2-1; 7 nucleotides align to TRBD2. This CDR3 spans 12 amino acids. Germline CDR1 SEHNR, CDR2 FQNEAQ (reference sequence). Losses at the gene ends were 6 bases for V and 7 bases for J; bases not matched to a gene: 3. The CDR3 sequence is CASRREGNEQFF. CDR3 in DNA: TGTGCCAGCAGAAGGGAGGGTAATGAGCAGTTCTTC.

V gene TRBV5-8 combines with J gene TRBJ2-5; D uncertain. V gave up 6 bases and J gave up 7 bases, with 19 bases separating them. This CDR3 has 14 residues. In germline, CDR1 is SGHTS, CDR2 YDEGEE. The CDR3 DNA reads TGTGCCAGCACCAGTTGGGCAGCCCCAGGGACCCAGTACTTC. Translated: CASTSWAAPGTQYF.

The V call is TRBV2, the J call TRBJ2-7; 7 bases match TRBD1. The germline V gene has CDR1 SNHLY and CDR2 FYNNEI. Trimming cost V 6 bases and J 3 bases; bases outside gene matches: 5. CDR3 size: 13 residues. The CDR3 DNA sequence: TGTGCCAGCAGCGCGACAGGGAACTACGAGCAGTACTTC. Protein: CASSATGNYEQYF. The entire variable domain, with the rest obtained from reference TRBV2 and TRBJ2-7, is as follows: EPEVTQTPSHQVTQMGQEVILRCVPISNHLYFYWYRQILGQKVEFLVSFYNNEISEKSEIFDDQFSVERPDGSNFTLKIRSTKLEDSAMYFCASSATGNYEQYFGPGTRLTVT.

The sample holds one count of this clone. This chain connects TRBV7-2 to TRBJ2-1; 11 bases fit TRBD2. The CDR3 has 17 amino acids. CDR1 and CDR2 from the germline V gene are SGHTA and FQGNSA. V shed 5 bases and J 7 bases; nucleotides not matched to a gene: 13. CDR3 in amino acids: CASSKPPTSGGGNEQFF. CDR3 bases: TGTGCCAGCAGCAAACCCCCCACTAGCGGGGGAGGGAATGAGCAGTTCTTC. The variable domain in full, completed from reference TRBV7-2 and TRBJ2-1, reads GAGVSQSPSNKVTEKGKDVELRCDPISGHTALYWYRQSLGQGLEFLIYFQGNSAPDKSGLPSDRFSAERTGGSVSTLTIQRTQQEDSAVYLCASSKPPTSGGGNEQFFGPGTRLTVL.

The chain combines TRBV19 with TRBJ1-1; D call uncertain. Trimming cost V 9 bases and J 5 bases, with 19 bases left between them. The CDR3 has 14 residues. CDR1 and CDR2 (germline): LNHDA, SQIVND (reference sequence). The CDR3 DNA sequence: TGTGCCAGCATCTCTCGAGGGTCTGATACTGAAGCTTTCTTT. This encodes CASISRGSDTEAFF.

This chain uses TRBV29-1 with TRBJ1-2; 8 bases line up with TRBD1. Trimming took 5 bases from V and 5 from J; bases not matched to a gene: 13. Germline assignment: CDR1 SQVTM and CDR2 ANQGSEA. This CDR3 has 15 residues. CDR3 coding DNA: TGCAGCGTTAACCCAGGACAGGGAAAACTTTATGGCTACACCTTC. This encodes CSVNPGQGKLYGYTF.

V and J are TRBV6-1 and TRBJ1-3, with a weak D call TRBD1 (5 bases). Germline assignment: CDR1 MNHNS and CDR2 SASEGT. This CDR3 has 14 amino acids. The germline V and J ends were trimmed by 3 bases and 4 bases, with 10 bases remaining between them. As DNA, the CDR3 is TGTGCCAGCAGTGAGGGGCCGTCGGGAAACACCATATATTTT. This gives the protein CASSEGPSGNTIYF.

The chain employs TRBV28 and TRBJ2-4; the D gene is possibly TRBD2 (6 bases). The ends were cut back, 6 bases at V and 4 bases at J, with 13 bases in the middle. Per germline, CDR1 MDHEN and CDR2 SYDVKM. The CDR3 contains 14 residues. CDR3: CASSPGSVKNIQYF. Here the CDR3 DNA reads TGTGCCAGCAGCCCCGGGAGCGTAAAAAACATTCAGTACTTC.

The gene calls are TRBV28 and TRBJ1-5; 9 positions agree with TRBD1. V lost 5 bases and J lost 4; bases outside the gene matches: 6. The CDR3 has 15 amino acids. CDR1 and CDR2 from the germline V gene are MDHEN and SYDVKM. This CDR3 is CASSRTGAGNQPQHF. The CDR3 DNA sequence: TGTGCCAGCAGTCGGACAGGGGCAGGAAATCAGCCCCAGCATTTT.

The rearrangement links TRBV2 to TRBJ2-2, with 12 positions matching TRBD1. Trimming at V came to 7 bases and at J to 3 bases, leaving 3 bases not matched to a gene. The germline gives CDR1 SNHLY, CDR2 FYNNEI. The CDR3 runs 15 residues. CDR3 sequence reads: CASTGQGADTGELFF. The DNA for the CDR3 is TGTGCCAGCACGGGACAGGGGGCGGACACCGGGGAGCTGTTTTTT.

J is TRBJ2-3 and V is TRBV6-1; 7 bases match TRBD2. The CDR3 totals 15 residues. After removal of 4 bases from V and 4 bases from J, the junction contained 8 bases not matched to a gene. Germline-derived CDR1 and CDR2 are MNHNS and SASEGT. The CDR3 DNA sequence: TGTGCCAGCAGTGCACAACTAGCGCTAGCAGATACGCAGTATTTT. Translation gives CASSAQLALADTQYF.

The chain recombines TRBV27 with TRBJ1-1, with 8 bases identical to TRBD1. Germline CDR1 MNHEY, CDR2 SMNVEV (reference sequence). V trimming: 11 bases; J trimming: 10 bases; junction bases outside the gene matches: 12. The CDR3 sequence is 12 residues long. The CDR3 coding sequence is TGTGCCGCCGATGATGGTACAGGGGGAGCTTTCTTT. Residues: CAADDGTGGAFF.

A single count supports this clone. V usage is TRBV29-1 and J usage is TRBJ1-2; D gene unclear. The CDR3 is made up of 16 amino acids. Trimming left V 5 bases short and J 3 bases short, with 22 bases between. CDR1 SQVTM and CDR2 ANQGSEA come from the germline V gene. The CDR3: CSVNPGGYSVHYGYTF. In nucleotides, the CDR3 is TGCAGCGTTAACCCTGGCGGTTACTCGGTGCACTATGGCTACACCTTC.

Notes on this clone: In the same sample, other DNA sequences code for this CDR3. V gene TRBV7-3 combines with J gene TRBJ1-1, with D possibly being TRBD1 (5 bases). V lost 5 bases to trimming and J lost 1 base, with 8 bases between them. The CDR3 length is 13 residues. Germline values: CDR1 SGHTA, CDR2 FQGTGA. The CDR3 bases are TGTGCCAGCAGCCTACAGGAGAACACTGAAGCTTTCTTT. This translates into CASSLQENTEAFF.

The gene calls are TRBV28 and TRBJ2-7; perhaps TRBD2 as D (6 bases). The germline CDR1 and CDR2 sequences are MDHEN and SYDVKM. The CDR3 contains 14 residues. With 4 bases removed from V and 2 bases from J, the gap between germline ends came to 12 bases. CDR3 coding DNA: TGTGCCAGCAGTTCCCGGCGGGGTCCCTACGAGCAGTACTTC. It yields the protein CASSSRRGPYEQYF.

V usage is TRBV5-4 and J usage is TRBJ2-3; D remains ambiguous. CDR1 and CDR2 (germline): SGHNT, YYREEE (reference sequence). Trimming left V 9 bases short and J 3 bases short, with 2 bases between. CDR3 length equals 9 residues. The chain's CDR3 is CATTDTQYF. The CDR3 DNA reads TGTGCCACTACAGATACGCAGTATTTT.

The V and J genes are TRBV5-6 and TRBJ2-7; 7 positions agree with TRBD2. After removal of 5 bases from V and 4 bases from J, the junction contained 9 bases not matched to a gene. From germline, CDR1 is SGHDT and CDR2 YYEEEE. The CDR3 is 14 amino acids. CDR3 residues: CASSPGGGIYEQYF. The CDR3, as DNA: TGTGCCAGCAGTCCGGGAGGTGGAATATACGAGCAGTACTTC. The entire variable domain, with the rest obtained from reference TRBV5-6 and TRBJ2-7, is as follows: DAGVTQSPTHLIKTRGQQVTLRCSPKSGHDTVSWYQQALGQGPQFIFQYYEEEERQRGNFPDRFSGHQFPNYSSELNVNALLLGDSALYLCASSPGGGIYEQYFGPGTRLTVT.

J is TRBJ1-1 and V is TRBV28; D is unclear. CDR1 is MDHEN and CDR2 is SYDVKM in the germline V gene. Trimming took off 9 bases at V and 2 bases at J, with 7 bases between the two ends. The CDR3 runs 11 residues. The CDR3 spells CASRTNTEAFF. The DNA of the CDR3 is TGTGCCAGTCGCACTAACACTGAAGCTTTCTTT.

The chain links TRBV5-4 to TRBJ2-5; 8 nucleotides line up with TRBD2. The CDR3 sequence is 11 residues long. Per germline, CDR1 SGHNT and CDR2 YYREEE (reference sequence). Trimming at V came to 7 bases and at J to 5 bases, leaving 1 base not matched to a gene. The CDR3 nucleotides read TGTGCCAGCGGCGGGGGGGAGACCCAGTACTTC. Protein: CASGGGETQYF.

V usage is TRBV11-2 and J usage is TRBJ2-2; D gene unclear. The CDR3 contains 12 residues. V was clipped by 7 bases and J by 2 bases, with 5 bases between them. CDR1 SGHAT and CDR2 FQNNGV come from the germline V gene. The CDR3 nucleotides are TGTGCCAGCAATCAAAACACCGGGGAGCTGTTTTTT. It codes for CASNQNTGELFF.

The chain has TRBV5-1 and TRBJ2-5; a weak D match, TRBD2 (6 bases). The CDR3 has 14 residues. Germline V gives CDR1 SGHRS, CDR2 YFSETQ. The V end was cut by 4 bases, the J end by 2 bases, with 12 bases between. The CDR3 DNA reads as TGCGCCAGCAGCGGGAGGACACCTCAAGAGACCCAGTACTTC. Translating it yields CASSGRTPQETQYF.

The V and J genes are TRBV6-5 and TRBJ2-5, with TRBD1 matching over 8 bases. The J call is in doubt because the DNA end fits TRBJ2-7 better. Germline-derived CDR1 and CDR2 are MNHEY and SVGAGI. This CDR3 has 14 residues. CDR3 sequence reads: CASSPRDRPYEQYF. The CDR3 DNA is TGTGCCAGCAGTCCGCGGGACAGGCCTTACGAGCAGTACTTC.

This clone came up once. The rearrangement joins TRBV7-8 to TRBJ2-7; no clear D gene. Germline loops: CDR1 SGHVS, CDR2 FQNEAQ. V lost 3 bases, J lost 0 bases, and 6 bases lay in between. The CDR3 is 13 amino acids. CDR3: CASSFFSSYEQYF. The CDR3 nucleotides are TGTGCCAGCAGCTTTTTTAGCTCCTACGAGCAGTACTTC.

This clone was counted between two and nine times. The chain employs TRBV5-6 and TRBJ2-3; TRBD1 agrees at 8 bases. The CDR3 has 13 amino acids. J was trimmed by 5 bases and V by 4 bases; bases with no gene match: 3. The germline V gene encodes CDR1 SGHDT and CDR2 YYEEEE. CDR3 DNA: TGTGCCAGCAGCGAGACAGGGGAAGATACGCAGTATTTT. Its protein product is CASSETGEDTQYF.